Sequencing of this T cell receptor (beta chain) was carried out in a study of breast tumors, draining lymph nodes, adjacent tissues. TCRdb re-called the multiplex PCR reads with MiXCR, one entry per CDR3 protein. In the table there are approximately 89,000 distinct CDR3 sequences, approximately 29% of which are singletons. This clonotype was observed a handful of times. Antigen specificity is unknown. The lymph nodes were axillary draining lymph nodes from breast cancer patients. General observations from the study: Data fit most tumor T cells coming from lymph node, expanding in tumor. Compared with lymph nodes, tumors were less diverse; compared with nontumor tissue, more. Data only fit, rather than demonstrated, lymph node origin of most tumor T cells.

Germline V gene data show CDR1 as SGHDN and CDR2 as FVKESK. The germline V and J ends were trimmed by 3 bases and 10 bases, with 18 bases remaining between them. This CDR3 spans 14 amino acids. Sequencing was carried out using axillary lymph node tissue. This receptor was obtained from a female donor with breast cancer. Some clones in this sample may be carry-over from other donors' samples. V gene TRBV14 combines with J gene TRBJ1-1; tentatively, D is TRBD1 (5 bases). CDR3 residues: CASSQAGTFTAAFF. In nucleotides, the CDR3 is TGTGCCAGCAGCCAGGCCGGGACCTTTACCGCAGCTTTCTTT.